These 21 T cell receptor beta chains originate from one sample sequenced in a study of post-analysis software for immune sequencing data. General study points: TRBV5-6, TRBV5-1 and TRBV20-1 were among several TRBV segments more frequent in patients than controls.

Their antigens remain unidentified. Included in the TCR beta cDNA libraries were unique molecular identifiers. TCRdb redid the calling of the PCR reads with MiXCR, one entry per CDR3 protein. The profile shows approximately 690,000 distinct CDR3 sequences, approximately 60% of them singletons. The sample comprised blood. The receptor source for this set is a girl aged 2 to 9 with multiple sclerosis.

This clonotype has just a few counts. The J gene is TRBJ2-1, the V gene TRBV10-3; 11 positions match TRBD2. From germline, CDR1 is ENHRY and CDR2 SYGVKD. The J segment lost 9 bases and the V segment lost 5 bases, leaving 9 bases of the junction unmatched. There are 15 residues in the CDR3. The DNA for the CDR3 is TGTGCCATCAGTTCACGGACTAGCGGGTTTAGTGAGCAGTTCTTC. Translated, it gives CAISSRTSGFSEQFF.

This clonotype has only a few counts. V usage is TRBV10-2 and J usage is TRBJ2-3; D unclear. CDR1 WSHSY and CDR2 SAAADI come from the germline V gene. The V end lost 8 bases, the J end lost 1 base, and 7 bases lay between the germline ends. CDR3 length equals 12 residues. This CDR3 reads CASASGTDTQYF. DNA of the CDR3: TGCGCCAGCGCGAGCGGCACAGATACGCAGTATTTT.

This clonotype was seen a handful of times. The chain has TRBV6-2 or TRBV6-3 and TRBJ2-7, with a possible D match to TRBD1 (6 bases). V was shortened by 4 bases and J by 2 bases, with 24 bases between the two germline ends. The CDR3 covers 18 residues. Per the germline V gene, CDR1 is MNHEY and CDR2 is SVGEGT. The CDR3 coding sequence is TGTGCCAGCAGTTTGTCCAGGGGCCTCCTATCTAGCACCTACGAGCAGTACTTC. Residues: CASSLSRGLLSSTYEQYF.

In this sample, this clonotype turned up a few times. This rearrangement joins TRBV6-5 to TRBJ1-1; D unresolved. The germline V gene encodes CDR1 MNHEY and CDR2 SVGAGI. V lost 4 bases and J 1 base, leaving 7 bases between the germline ends. The CDR3 has 13 residues. DNA of the CDR3: TGTGCCAGCAGTTTTGAGAGGAACACTGAAGCTTTCTTT. Translation: CASSFERNTEAFF.

The chain uses TRBV7-9 and TRBJ2-5; 8 bases map to TRBD1. Germline values: CDR1 SEHNR, CDR2 FQNEAQ (reference sequence). Trimming cost V 3 bases and J 4 bases; bases outside gene matches: 10. The CDR3 sequence is 16 residues long. CDR3 in amino acids: CASSFTMQGAVETQYF. DNA of the CDR3: TGTGCCAGCAGCTTTACCATGCAGGGGGCTGTAGAGACCCAGTACTTC.

As to this clonotype: A read error may produce the germline difference seen at one junction end. The V call is TRBV4-3, the J call TRBJ1-2; D is possibly TRBD1 (5 bases). Germline CDR1 and CDR2: LGHNA and YSLEER. CDR3 length: 16 residues. The CDR3, as DNA: TGCGCCAGCACCCAATCCGTGGGGGACCCTAACTATGGCTACACCTTC. This gives the protein CASTQSVGDPNYGYTF.

This clonotype was observed a few times. The chain carries TRBV25-1 and TRBJ1-1; D not certain. This CDR3 has 12 residues. V lost 3 bases, J lost 8 bases, and 10 bases lay in between. Germline-derived CDR1 and CDR2 are MGHDK and SYGVNS. The CDR3 sequence: CASSDGYREAFF. CDR3 nucleotides: TGTGCCAGCAGTGACGGGTATCGCGAAGCTTTCTTT.

This clonotype came up a few times. The chain carries TRBV6-1 and TRBJ1-1, with no clear D. V shed 2 bases and J shed 0 bases, with 4 bases lying between them. CDR3 length: 13 residues. From germline, CDR1 is MNHNS and CDR2 SASEGT. CDR3 sequence (DNA): TGTGCCAGCAGTGAACTCCTGAACACTGAAGCTTTCTTT. It encodes CASSELLNTEAFF.

This clonotype has only a few counts. V usage is TRBV29-1 and J usage is TRBJ2-7, with D possibly being TRBD2 (6 bases). The CDR3 runs to 15 residues. V lost 8 bases to trimming and J lost 3 bases, with 23 bases between them. Germline V gives CDR1 SQVTM, CDR2 ANQGSEA. The chain's CDR3 is CSTLSTGLHFYEQYV. Written as DNA, the CDR3 is TGCAGCACCCTGTCGACCGGACTACACTTCTACGAGCAGTACGTC.

V usage is TRBV29-1 and J usage is TRBJ2-1; 9 positions match TRBD2. The J call could be wrong; TRBJ2-7 is a better fit for the DNA end. The V gene's germline CDR1 is SQVTM and CDR2 ANQGSEA. This CDR3 contains 13 residues. CDR3 residues: CSAASGAYNEQYF. The CDR3 coding sequence is TGCAGCGCCGCTAGCGGGGCCTACAATGAGCAGTACTTC.

The rearrangement joins TRBV2 to TRBJ1-5; D remains unclear. V was trimmed by 3 bases and J by 4 bases, leaving 13 bases between them. The germline CDR1 and CDR2 sequences are SNHLY and FYNNEI. The CDR3 extends over 15 amino acids. This chain's CDR3 is CASSDPGKLNQPQHF. The CDR3, as DNA: TGTGCCAGCAGTGATCCGGGAAAGCTTAATCAGCCCCAGCATTTT.

This chain links TRBV5-5 with TRBJ1-2; D unresolved. The V end lost 2 bases, the J end lost 4 bases, and 15 bases lay between the germline ends. The length of the CDR3 is 15 residues. Germline CDR1 and CDR2: SGHKS and YYEKEE (reference sequence). CDR3 sequence reads: CASSLHSATFYGYTF. CDR3 sequence (DNA): TGTGCCAGCAGCTTACATTCTGCCACCTTCTATGGCTACACCTTC. The full variable domain, rest sourced from reference TRBV5-5 and TRBJ1-2, is DAGVTQSPTHLIKTRGQQVTLRCSPISGHKSVSWYQQVLGQGPQFIFQYYEKEERGRGNFPDRFSARQFPNYSSELNVNALLLGDSALYLCASSLHSATFYGYTFGSGTRLTVV.

This chain joins TRBV20-1 and TRBJ1-5; the D is unclear. CDR3 length: 12 residues. V lost 3 bases and J 4 bases, leaving 7 bases between the germline ends. CDR1 and CDR2 (germline): DFQATT, SNEGSKA (reference sequence). The CDR3 is CSASAANQPQHF. The CDR3 nucleotides read TGCAGTGCTAGCGCGGCTAATCAGCCCCAGCATTTT.

The rearrangement joins TRBV7-9 to TRBJ2-1; 9 nucleotides match TRBD2. V lost 2 bases and J lost 6; bases outside the gene matches: 5. This CDR3 comprises 15 residues. Germline V lookup: CDR1 SEHNR, CDR2 FQNEAQ (reference sequence). The CDR3 loop is CASSLTGTSPNEQFF. In nucleotides, the CDR3 is TGTGCCAGCAGCTTAACCGGGACTAGCCCCAATGAGCAGTTCTTC.

The V call is TRBV4-2, the J call TRBJ2-3; D ambiguous. Germline V gene data show CDR1 as LGHNA and CDR2 as YNFKEQ. The germline V and J ends were trimmed by 6 bases and 2 bases, with 21 bases remaining between them. The length of the CDR3 is 17 residues. The CDR3 bases are TGTGCCAGCAGACAGTCGACACCCTCACACTACACAGATACGCAGTATTTT. Protein product: CASRQSTPSHYTDTQYF.

The chain couples TRBV29-1 to TRBJ1-2, with D uncertain. Looked up from germline, CDR1 is SQVTM and CDR2 is ANQGSEA. The CDR3 totals 13 residues. V lost 4 bases to trimming and J lost 8 bases, with 17 bases between them. CDR3 in DNA: TGCAGCGTTGCGGAACAAGGGTTTGTAGGCTACACCTTC. Protein: CSVAEQGFVGYTF.

This chain joins TRBV6-2 or TRBV6-3 and TRBJ2-7; perhaps D is TRBD1 or TRBD2 (5 bases each). From germline, CDR1 is MNHEY and CDR2 SVGEGT. V shed 6 bases and J shed 5 bases, with 23 bases lying between them. The CDR3 has 16 residues. CDR3 in amino acids: CASRPHEPGRFHEQYF. The DNA of the CDR3 is TGTGCCAGCAGGCCCCATGAGCCGGGACGTTTCCACGAGCAGTACTTC.

V usage is TRBV12-3 or TRBV12-4 and J usage is TRBJ2-3; no definite D call. The CDR3 runs 15 residues. Between the trimmed V and J ends, which lost 6 bases and 0 bases, there was a span of 13 bases. CDR3 DNA: TGTGCCAGCAGAGCCGACCGATCTAGCACAGATACGCAGTATTTT. As protein: CASRADRSSTDTQYF.

The rearrangement uses TRBV10-3 and TRBJ2-7; perhaps TRBD1 as D (6 bases). V dropped 3 bases and J dropped 6 bases, with 18 bases sitting between them. The CDR3 sequence is 15 residues long. Germline assignment: CDR1 ENHRY and CDR2 SYGVKD. The CDR3 is CAISERRDRRFEQYF. For the CDR3, the DNA is TGTGCCATCAGTGAAAGACGAGACAGGAGATTCGAGCAGTACTTC.

This clonotype came up a few times. This chain connects TRBV12-3 or TRBV12-4 to TRBJ2-3; no firm D call. Trimming took 5 bases from V and 2 from J, leaving 8 bases between them. CDR3 length equals 13 residues. CDR3 nucleotides: TGTGCCAGCAGTCAGGACCACACAGATACGCAGTATTTT. This gives the protein CASSQDHTDTQYF.

The sample holds a few counts of this clonotype. The gene calls are TRBV25-1 and TRBJ2-7; D is perhaps TRBD2 (5 bases). Trimming shortened V by 3 bases and J by 0 bases, and 15 bases separated the two germline ends. The CDR3 spans 16 residues. Germline V gives CDR1 MGHDK, CDR2 SYGVNS. CDR3 loop: CASSDRAGLYSYEQYF. The CDR3 bases are TGTGCCAGCAGTGATAGGGCAGGACTCTACTCCTACGAGCAGTACTTC.